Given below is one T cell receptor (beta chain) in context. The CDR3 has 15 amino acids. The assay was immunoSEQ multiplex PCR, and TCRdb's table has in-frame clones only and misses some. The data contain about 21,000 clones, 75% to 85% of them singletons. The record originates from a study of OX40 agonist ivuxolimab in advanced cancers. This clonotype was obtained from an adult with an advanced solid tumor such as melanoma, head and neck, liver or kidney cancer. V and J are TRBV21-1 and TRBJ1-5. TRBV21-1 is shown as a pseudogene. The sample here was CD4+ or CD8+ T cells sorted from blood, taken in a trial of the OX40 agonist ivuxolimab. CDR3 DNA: TGTGCCAGCAGACCCGGACGGAAAAGCAATCAGCCCCAGCATTTT. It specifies CASRPGRKSNQPQHF.